A selection of T cell receptor beta chains follows, all from one sample in a study of early T cells in non-severe SARS-CoV-2 infection. TCRdb redid the calling of the 5' RACE reads with MiXCR, one entry per CDR3 protein. The sample contains roughly 50,000 distinct CDR3 sequences, just over 8% of which appear only once. Sequenced sample: whole blood. These receptor sequences come from an adult who was a healthcare worker with PCR-confirmed SARS-CoV-2 infection or an uninfected control (not recorded which). Each CDR3 is given with its conserved first and last residue. The D gene is left open where the match is weak. Size is stated for part of the rows, as once, few or many counts, or as a class when the clone is expanded.

DNA | CDR3 | V | size | J | D
TGTGCCAGCAGCTCCTCCGGGACTAGAAGTGAGCAGTTCTTC | CASSSSGTRSEQFF | TRBV7-3 | many | TRBJ2-1 | TRBD2
TGTGCCAGTAGTGCCCGGACAGGGTTTGGAAACACCGGGGAGCTGTTTTTT | CASSARTGFGNTGELFF | TRBV19 | few | TRBJ2-2 | TRBD1
TGTGCCGGGGGAGAGGGAGGGCAGTTAGCCGAGCAGTACTTC | CAGGEGGQLAEQYF | TRBV2 | many | TRBJ2-7 | TRBD2
TGCAGCGTGCGGGACAGTGGAGCTTTCTTT | CSVRDSGAFF | TRBV29-1 | many | TRBJ1-1 | TRBD1
TGTGCCAGCTCACCACCCCTTTCCCGAATGACGAACACCGGGGAGCTGTTTTTT | CASSPPLSRMTNTGELFF | TRBV18 | few | TRBJ2-2 | -
TGTGCCAGCAGTACCTCGGGACTAGCGGGCGCGGGAGAGACCCAGTACTTC | CASSTSGLAGAGETQYF | TRBV27 | - | TRBJ2-5 | TRBD2
TGTGCCAGCAGCTTCGGACAGCCGAACACCGGGGAGCTGTTTTTT | CASSFGQPNTGELFF | TRBV5-5 | - | TRBJ2-2 | -
TGCGCCAGCAGCTTACTAGCGGGAGCATCCTACGAGCAGTACTTC | CASSLLAGASYEQYF | TRBV5-1 | few | TRBJ2-7 | TRBD2
TGTGCCAGTAGTAGTGACTACAGAGCGAGAGGGCGAGATACGCAGTATTTT | CASSSDYRARGRDTQYF | TRBV19 | few | TRBJ2-3 | -
TGTGCCAGCAGCCCGAAGATAGTTTACGAGCAGTACTTC | CASSPKIVYEQYF | TRBV14 | few | TRBJ2-7 | -
TGTGCCAGCAGTACGGGGACAGCTTTTACCCAGTACTTC | CASSTGTAFTQYF | TRBV6-1 | - | TRBJ2-5 | TRBD1
TGTGCCAGCAGCGTAGTAATTTACCTTCGGCCCTGGGAGGATACTGAAGCTTTCTTT | CASSVVIYLRPWEDTEAFF | TRBV9 | - | TRBJ1-1 | -
TGTGCCAGCTCGATAACGGGTGTTGACCAGCCCCAGCATTTT | CASSITGVDQPQHF | TRBV18 | many | TRBJ1-5 | -
TGCGCCAGCAGCTCCCGGTCCCTGGGCACAGATACGCAGTATTTT | CASSSRSLGTDTQYF | TRBV5-1 | - | TRBJ2-3 | -
TGTGCCAGCAGCCGGGACAGGAACGAAAAACTGTTTTTT | CASSRDRNEKLFF | TRBV11-2 | many | TRBJ1-4 | TRBD1
TGTGCCTCCCGGGGGGAGGTTGGCACTGAAGCTTTCTTT | CASRGEVGTEAFF | TRBV12-3/TRBV12-4 | - | TRBJ1-1 | -
TGTGCCAGCAGCCCTAACGGCGATCTAATCGATGAGCAGTTCTTC | CASSPNGDLIDEQFF | TRBV7-3 | many | TRBJ2-1 | -
TGTGCCAGCAGCGGGACAGCCTCCGCAAACACTGAAGCTTTCTTT | CASSGTASANTEAFF | TRBV27 | - | TRBJ1-1 | TRBD1
TGTGCCACCATGGTTTCCGCGAACACCGGGGAGCTGTTTTTT | CATMVSANTGELFF | TRBV24-1 | few | TRBJ2-2 | -
TGCGCCAGCAGCCCAGAGACAGGCGAAGCTTTCTTT | CASSPETGEAFF | TRBV5-1 | many | TRBJ1-1 | -
TGCAGTGCTGGGAAGCGGGGCCGGACGCCGAACACCGGGGAGCTGTTTTTT | CSAGKRGRTPNTGELFF | TRBV20-1 | many | TRBJ2-2 | TRBD2
TGTGCCAGCAGTCGCACAGGGCCCTATAGCAATCAGCCCCAGCATTTT | CASSRTGPYSNQPQHF | TRBV12-3/TRBV12-4 | many | TRBJ1-5 | -
TGCGCCAGCAGCCAAGGGGGACAGGATAATCAGCCCCAGCATTTT | CASSQGGQDNQPQHF | TRBV4-1 | many | TRBJ1-5 | TRBD1
TGTGCCAGTACTCCTAAGGGGGCAGGGGAGCAGTACTTC | CASTPKGAGEQYF | TRBV19 | few | TRBJ2-7 | TRBD1
TGTGCCAGCAGTTTAGTCATTGGGGCTACCTACGAGCAGTACTTC | CASSLVIGATYEQYF | TRBV27 | - | TRBJ2-7 | -
TGTGCCAGCAGTTACTCCTTGGGGGAGAACTTCAATGAGCAGTTCTTC | CASSYSLGENFNEQFF | TRBV6-5 | few | TRBJ2-1 | -
TGTGCCATCAGTGTTGGTGAGGTTGAGACCCAGTACTTC | CAISVGEVETQYF | TRBV10-3 | few | TRBJ2-5 | -
TGCGCCAGCAGCTTGACTAGCGGGAGGGCCCTCGCCTACGAGCAGTACTTC | CASSLTSGRALAYEQYF | TRBV5-1 | many | TRBJ2-7 | TRBD2
TGTGCCAGCAGCTTTAGGACTAGCGGGGCCTACGAGCAGTACTTC | CASSFRTSGAYEQYF | TRBV7-9 | - | TRBJ2-7 | TRBD2
TGTGCAAGTCGCTTAGCGGCGGGGGCTCCGACAGATACGCAGTATTTT | CASRLAAGAPTDTQYF | TRBV12-2 | - | TRBJ2-3 | -
TGTGCCAGCAGCCATACCGAGATAACGTCTGGGGCCAACGTCCTGACTTTC | CASSHTEITSGANVLTF | TRBV7-9 | few | TRBJ2-6 | -
TGTGCCAGCAGTGTCGCGGGAGTGGGTGCCGAGCAGTACTTC | CASSVAGVGAEQYF | TRBV2 | - | TRBJ2-7 | TRBD2
TGTGCCAGCAGCTCCTCGAGGGGAACTGAAGCTTTCTTT | CASSSSRGTEAFF | TRBV6-4 | many | TRBJ1-1 | -
TGTGCCAGCAGCTTAGATATAGGGACCTACAATGAGCAGTTCTTC | CASSLDIGTYNEQFF | TRBV7-8 | - | TRBJ2-1 | -
TGCAGTGTTTTCGCCGGGACAGGGTTCGCTAATGAAAAACTGTTTTTT | CSVFAGTGFANEKLFF | TRBV20-1 | few | TRBJ1-4 | TRBD1
TGCGCCAGCAGCCTGGACACTTATAATTCACCCCTCCACTTT | CASSLDTYNSPLHF | TRBV4-1 | few | TRBJ1-6 | -
TGCAGCGTTGACCCCAGAAACACTGAAGCTTTCTTT | CSVDPRNTEAFF | TRBV29-1 | few | TRBJ1-1 | -
TGCGCCAGCAGCCCCCACCCGAGGGAGCAGTACTTC | CASSPHPREQYF | TRBV5-1 | - | TRBJ2-7 | -
TGTGCCAGCAGCGGGGACATCGAAGAGACCCAGTACTTC | CASSGDIEETQYF | TRBV5-6 | many | TRBJ2-5 | -
TGCAGTGCTAGGGGCCCGTGGGAGAATAGCAATCAGCCCCAGCATTTT | CSARGPWENSNQPQHF | TRBV20-1 | - | TRBJ1-5 | -
TGTGCCAGCACCAAGGACCCAGCGGATACGCAGTATTTT | CASTKDPADTQYF | TRBV7-9 | - | TRBJ2-3 | -
TGTGCCAGCAGCTCCTACCACCGTGGGAACAATGAGCAGTTCTTC | CASSSYHRGNNEQFF | TRBV7-2 | many | TRBJ2-1 | -
TGCAGCGTTGATTGGCCGGGACAGAAGAACACTGAAGCTTTCTTT | CSVDWPGQKNTEAFF | TRBV29-1 | many | TRBJ1-1 | TRBD1
TGTGCCAGCAAGGTCGGGGGCGGTGGCTACACCTTC | CASKVGGGGYTF | TRBV27 | - | TRBJ1-2 | -
TGCAGTGCCCGACAGAACTATGGCTACACCTTC | CSARQNYGYTF | TRBV20-1 | many | TRBJ1-2 | -
TGTGCCAGCAGCTCGACCTTCAATGAGCAGTTCTTC | CASSSTFNEQFF | TRBV5-6 | - | TRBJ2-1 | -
TGTGCCAGTAGTACCCAGGGGTACTATGGCTACACCTTC | CASSTQGYYGYTF | TRBV19 | many | TRBJ1-2 | -
TGTGCCAGCAGTCGAGCCGGGACGACAGCTAACTATGGCTACACCTTC | CASSRAGTTANYGYTF | TRBV28 | - | TRBJ1-2 | -
TGTGCCAGCAGTTTTCCGGGGCTGGCTTTCTTT | CASSFPGLAFF | TRBV12-3/TRBV12-4 | - | TRBJ1-1 | -
TGTGCCATCAGGATCCCAGTCACTGAAGCTTTCTTT | CAIRIPVTEAFF | TRBV10-3 | few | TRBJ1-1 | -
TGTGCCAGCAGCCAAAGGGGCGGGGGCTACAATGAGCAGTTCTTC | CASSQRGGGYNEQFF | TRBV28 | few | TRBJ2-1 | TRBD2
TGCGCCAGCAGCTTGGCCTTGGTAGCGGGCCTATCGAACACCGGGGAGCTGTTTTTT | CASSLALVAGLSNTGELFF | TRBV5-1 | - | TRBJ2-2 | TRBD2
TGCAGTGCTAGAGCAGGGATTGGCAAAAACATTCAGTACTTC | CSARAGIGKNIQYF | TRBV20-1 | few | TRBJ2-4 | -
TGTGCCACCAGTGATGGGGACTGGCCCTACGAGCAGTACTTC | CATSDGDWPYEQYF | TRBV24-1 | many | TRBJ2-7 | -
TGTGCCAGCAAACTAGATTGGGGCAATGAGCAGTTCTTC | CASKLDWGNEQFF | TRBV6-5 | - | TRBJ2-1 | -
TGCGCCAGCAGCTTGGAAGGGGGCATCACAGATACGCAGTATTTT | CASSLEGGITDTQYF | TRBV5-1 | few | TRBJ2-3 | TRBD1